This T cell receptor beta chain was captured by sequencing in a study of shared clonotypes between healthy human individuals. Data came from immunoSEQ multiplex PCR; TCRdb stores just in-frame clones and leaves some out. The sample records some 300,000 clones, more than 60% being singletons. This clone was counted only a few times. Trimming cost V 1 base and J 3 bases, with 9 bases left between them. Germline V CDR1 and CDR2: GTSNPN, SVGIG (reference sequence). The CDR3 consists of 13 residues. The rearrangement uses TRBV30 and TRBJ1-2; TRBD1 is a possible D gene (5 bases). The TCR was taken from a man aged 25-45 years in good health. The sequencing input was memory CD4+ T cells sorted from blood. The subset: CD45RA-negative fraction. The CDR3 sequence: CAWSATVHYGYTF. DNA of the CDR3: TGTGCCTGGAGTGCGACAGTTCACTATGGCTACACCTTC.